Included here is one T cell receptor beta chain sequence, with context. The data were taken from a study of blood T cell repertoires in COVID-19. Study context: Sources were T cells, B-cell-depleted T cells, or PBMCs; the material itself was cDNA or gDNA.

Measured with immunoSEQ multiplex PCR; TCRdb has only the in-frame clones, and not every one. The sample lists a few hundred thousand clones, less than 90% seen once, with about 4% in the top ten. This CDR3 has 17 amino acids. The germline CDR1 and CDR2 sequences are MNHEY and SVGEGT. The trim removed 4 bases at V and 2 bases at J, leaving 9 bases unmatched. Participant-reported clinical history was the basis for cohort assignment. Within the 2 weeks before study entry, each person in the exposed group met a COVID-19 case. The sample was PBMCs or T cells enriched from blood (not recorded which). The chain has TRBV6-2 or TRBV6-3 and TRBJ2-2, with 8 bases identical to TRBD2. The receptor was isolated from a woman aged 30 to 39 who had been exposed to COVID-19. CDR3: CASSSLLGLGNTGELFF. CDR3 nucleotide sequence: TGTGCCAGCAGTTCCCTTCTGGGACTAGGCAACACCGGGGAGCTGTTTTTT.